Described below is a single T cell receptor (beta chain) sequence and its context. Its antigen is unidentified. These data originate in a study of post-analysis software for immune sequencing data. Study summary: The disease courses spanned relapsing-remitting, secondary progressive and progressive-relapsing forms of multiple sclerosis.

Unique molecular identifiers had been added to the TCR beta cDNA libraries. Via MiXCR, TCRdb re-called the PCR reads, giving one row per CDR3 protein. The profile covers about 400,000 distinct CDR3 sequences, with less than 35% appearing a single time and about an eighth taken by the ten largest. The CDR3 loop spans 15 amino acids. CDR1 is MDHEN and CDR2 is SYDVKM in the germline V gene. Trimming cost V 8 bases and J 7 bases; bases outside gene matches: 14. Overall study results and limits: With F measure, samples from one preparation batch clustered together strongly. Among multiple sclerosis patients, normalized Chao1 diversity was significantly below that of controls. Comparison of patients with controls showed five TRBV segments more frequent in patients, TRBV5-6, TRBV5-1 and TRBV20-1 among them.

The genes are TRBV28 and TRBJ2-3; 8 bases map to TRBD1. The receptor comes from a girl aged 5-17 years with multiple sclerosis. The sample consisted of blood. The CDR3 sequence: CASGGTGSNLYTQYF. As DNA, the CDR3 is TGTGCCAGCGGTGGGACAGGATCGAATCTGTATACGCAGTATTTT.